Given below is one TCR beta chain in context. This record belongs to a study of blood T cell repertoires in COVID-19. Study as a whole: Sites across the United States, Italy and Spain contributed samples from acute and convalescent COVID-19. PBMCs, B-cell-depleted T cells, or T cells provided the cDNA or gDNA that made up the material.

V lost 4 bases and J lost 2; bases outside the gene matches: 6. Germline assignment: CDR1 LGHDT and CDR2 YNNKEL (reference sequence). The length of the CDR3 is 15 residues. Libraries were prepared by immunoSEQ multiplex PCR; TCRdb keeps only in-frame clonotypes and omits some of them. The data contain approximately 100,000 clones, roughly 84% of them seen just once; the ten biggest clones take up about 11%. The sequenced material came from peripheral blood. V is TRBV3-1 (or the pseudogene TRBV3-2) and J is TRBJ2-7; TRBD2 matches at 9 bases. The clonotype comes from a human donor in a cohort sampled during active COVID-19. Here the CDR3 reads CASSPTGGGAYEQYF. The CDR3 DNA sequence: TGTGCCAGCAGCCCCACCGGCGGGGGGGCCTACGAGCAGTACTTC.